A selection of T cell receptor beta chains follows, all from one sample in a study of cytomegalovirus exposure and HLA in healthy donors. Here immunoSEQ multiplex PCR was the method, and the copy in TCRdb shows in-frame clones only, minus some. The sample lists fewer than 200,000 clones, over 65% seen once, with about 0.69% in the top ten. The sequenced sample consisted of PBMCs. The receptor set was obtained from a female donor in good health and CMV-seronegative. Both conserved end residues are part of each CDR3. D genes are given only for firm matches. A row's size may be missing; if present it is once, few, many or a size class.

TGTGCCAGCAGTTCGTCACAGGGAAGAAAGTTCTTC | CASSSSQGRKFF | - | TRBV6-5 | once | TRBJ2-1
TGTGCCAGCAGCCTCTTAGCGGTCCGCTCCTACGAGCAGTACTTC | CASSLLAVRSYEQYF | - | TRBV2 | - | TRBJ2-7
TGTGCCAGCAGCTTAGTAGGCGGCAGCTCCTACAATGAGCAGTTCTTC | CASSLVGGSSYNEQFF | - | TRBV7-2 | - | TRBJ2-1
TGTGCCAGCAGCATAGGACTAGCGGGGGAAGCATGGCGGGAGACCCAGTACTTC | CASSIGLAGEAWRETQYF | TRBD2 | TRBV7-8 | - | TRBJ2-5
TGTGCCAGTAGTCCTACACGGCGGACTGAAGCTTTCTTT | CASSPTRRTEAFF | - | TRBV19 | - | TRBJ1-1
TGTGCCAGCAGCAAACGTAACAGGGGGGATGGCTACACCTTC | CASSKRNRGDGYTF | TRBD1 | TRBV7-9 | - | TRBJ1-2
TGTGCCAGCAGTTTTAACCTGGGAGCGGTGCAAGAGACCCAGTACTTC | CASSFNLGAVQETQYF | - | TRBV27 | - | TRBJ2-5
TGTGCCAGTAGTTTACAACCTGGATGGGCATACGAGCAGTACTTC | CASSLQPGWAYEQYF | - | TRBV19 | few | TRBJ2-7
TGTGCCAGCAGCCCCCGGGAAACCGGGGAGCTGTTTTTT | CASSPRETGELFF | - | TRBV7-8 | - | TRBJ2-2
TGTGCCAGCAGCTTGAGACTAGCTTCATCCGCCGGGGAGCTGTTTTTT | CASSLRLASSAGELFF | TRBD2 | TRBV5-4 | few | TRBJ2-2
TGTGCCGCCGACAGGGGCTGGGGCACTGAAGCTTTCTTT | CAADRGWGTEAFF | TRBD1 | TRBV30 | few | TRBJ1-1
TGTGCCAGCAGCTTGACAGGGCAGATATCCTCTGGAAACACCATATATTTT | CASSLTGQISSGNTIYF | TRBD1 | TRBV7-2 | - | TRBJ1-3
TGTGCCAGCAGCTTAGGCAGGGCAACCGGGGAGCTGTTTTTT | CASSLGRATGELFF | - | TRBV7-9 | - | TRBJ2-2
TGTGCCAGCAAACCGGGACACTCGAACACTGAAGCTTTCTTT | CASKPGHSNTEAFF | - | TRBV6-4 | few | TRBJ1-1
TGTGCCAGCAGCCCCAGCTGGGGTCCAGGGAATAATTCACCCCTCCACTTT | CASSPSWGPGNNSPLHF | - | TRBV9 | few | TRBJ1-6
TGTGCCAGCAGTGACTCGATTAACGGTTACAATGAGCAGTTCTTC | CASSDSINGYNEQFF | - | TRBV6-4 | - | TRBJ2-1
TGTGCCAGCAGCTCACCGCTACTTTCTTCCTACGAACAGTACTTC | CASSSPLLSSYEQYF | - | TRBV7-2 | - | TRBJ2-7
TGTGCCAGCTCACCCATTGGAGGCCAAACTAACTATGGCTACACCTTC | CASSPIGGQTNYGYTF | - | TRBV18 | once | TRBJ1-2
TGTGCCATCAGTATGACAGGGAACACTGAAGCTTTCTTT | CAISMTGNTEAFF | - | TRBV10-3 | - | TRBJ1-1
TGTGCCAGCAGATACCCGGGACAGGGCGTCCCCACCGCCAATGAGCAGTTCTTC | CASRYPGQGVPTANEQFF | TRBD1 | TRBV28 | - | TRBJ2-1
TGTGCCAGCAGTTACTCTCAGGGGCCCCTGAACACTGAAGCTTTCTTT | CASSYSQGPLNTEAFF | - | TRBV6-5 | - | TRBJ1-1
TGTGCCAGCAGCTTGAGGAGGCAAGAGACCCAGTACTTC | CASSLRRQETQYF | - | TRBV7-8 | - | TRBJ2-5
TGTGCCAGCAGCCCGACCAGGGGGTTCTCCACTGAAGCTTTCTTT | CASSPTRGFSTEAFF | TRBD1 | TRBV14 | - | TRBJ1-1
TGTGCCAGCAGTGAAGGCGGCAGGAACACTGAAGCTTTCTTT | CASSEGGRNTEAFF | - | TRBV6-1 | - | TRBJ1-1
TGCGCCAGCAGCTTGCGCGGGAGGGCCTTGGGCGAGCAGTACTTC | CASSLRGRALGEQYF | TRBD2 | TRBV5-1 | once | TRBJ2-7
TGCGCCAGCAGCCCTTTACTAGCGGGAGGGCCCGGGGAGCTGTTTTTT | CASSPLLAGGPGELFF | TRBD2 | TRBV4-3 | - | TRBJ2-2
TGCAGCGGTTGCACCAGGCTCGACATGAACACTGAAGCTTTCTTT | CSGCTRLDMNTEAFF | - | TRBV29-1 | - | TRBJ1-1
TGTGCCAGCAGAGAGATCGACTATGGCTACACCTTC | CASREIDYGYTF | - | TRBV6-5 | - | TRBJ1-2
TGTGCCAGTAGTATAGCCGGGAGCGTCTCAACAGATACGCAGTATTTT | CASSIAGSVSTDTQYF | - | TRBV19 | - | TRBJ2-3
TGTGCCTGGACAGGGGGCTCCTACGAGCAGTACTTC | CAWTGGSYEQYF | TRBD1 | TRBV30 | - | TRBJ2-7
TGTGCCAGCAGCTTCTACAGGAACACTGAAGCTTTCTTT | CASSFYRNTEAFF | - | TRBV7-3 | - | TRBJ1-1
TGTGCCAGCAGTGATCTGGGTTGGGGCAGTAGAATCACTTTCTTT | CASSDLGWGSRITFF | - | TRBV6-1 | - | TRBJ1-1
TGTGCCTGGAGTTACCGGGACAGAACAACTAATGAAAAACTGTTTTTT | CAWSYRDRTTNEKLFF | TRBD1 | TRBV30 | - | TRBJ1-4
TGTGCCAGCAGTAGTCCAGGGACAGGGGACTATGGCTACACCTTC | CASSSPGTGDYGYTF | TRBD1 | TRBV27 | - | TRBJ1-2
TGTGCCAGCAGTGTGAGGACAGGCAATCAGCCCCAGCATTTT | CASSVRTGNQPQHF | - | TRBV2 | - | TRBJ1-5
TGTGCCAGCAGTTACAGCCCCTCTAACTATGGCTACACCTTC | CASSYSPSNYGYTF | - | TRBV6-5 | - | TRBJ1-2
TGTGCCAGCAGTTTATTCTCAGGGAATCAGCCCCAGCATTTT | CASSLFSGNQPQHF | - | TRBV28 | - | TRBJ1-5
TGTGCCAGCCAGGGGCGGAACACCTACGAGCAGTACTTC | CASQGRNTYEQYF | - | TRBV6-5 | few | TRBJ2-7
TGTGCCAGCAGCCTCAACCTCGGGGGGTCGTTCTACAATGAGCAGTTCTTC | CASSLNLGGSFYNEQFF | TRBD2 | TRBV13 | once | TRBJ2-1
TGTGCCAGCAGCTTGACAGCGGGGGGGTATGAGCAGTTCTTC | CASSLTAGGYEQFF | TRBD2 | TRBV7-3 | - | TRBJ2-1
TGCGCCAGCAGTTTGTTCGGTCCGCCCGGAAAACTGTTTTTT | CASSLFGPPGKLFF | - | TRBV28 | - | TRBJ1-4
TGTGCCAGCAGTTTCGACAGGGATAACACTGAAGCTTTCTTT | CASSFDRDNTEAFF | TRBD1 | TRBV27 | - | TRBJ1-1